The source of this T cell receptor beta chain is a study of T cells in Graves' hyperthyroidism and ophthalmopathy. The study included ophthalmopathy patients with Clinical Activity Score at least 3, NOSPECS grade at least 4 and duration under 3 months. PBMCs were sourced from less than 13 ml fresh peripheral blood. This clonotype came up many times. Its cognate antigen is unknown. After removal of 6 bases from V and 4 bases from J, the junction contained 9 bases not matched to a gene. The germline V gene has CDR1 SQVTM and CDR2 ANQGSEA. The CDR3 length is 15 residues. TCR beta CDR3 regions were amplified from RNA transcripts. The TCR CDR3 first-round RT-PCR relied on the HTBI primer set. TCRdb reanalysed the multiplex PCR reads using MiXCR and keeps one entry per CDR3 protein. The sample carries hundreds of thousands of distinct CDR3 sequences, about a sixth recorded once. Study-level results: In the blood, most expanded thyroid clonotypes above 0.001 appeared as well. Stable hyperthyroidism and ophthalmopathy were separated using 13 V-J signatures.

The sequenced sample was blood. The origin of this receptor is a woman aged 18-29 years with Graves' ophthalmopathy. This chain uses TRBV29-1 with TRBJ2-1, with 10 bases lining up with TRBD2. CDR3: CSVSGTSVTYNEQFF. CDR3 sequence (DNA): TGCAGCGTATCCGGGACTAGCGTTACTTACAATGAGCAGTTCTTC.